The rows below give T cell receptor beta chains drawn from one sample of a study of T cell responses to AZD1222 COVID-19 vaccine. Some clones are missing from TCRdb's copy, which holds only in-frame ones; the method was immunoSEQ multiplex PCR. The sample has under 85,000 clones, over 75% seen once; the top ten hold approximately 3.2%. The sample consisted of peripheral blood, taken 28 days after the second AZD1222 dose. The receptor set was obtained from an adult who received the AZD1222 COVID-19 vaccine. Each CDR3 is given with its conserved first and last residue. D genes are given only for firm matches. Clone size is not always given. Where it is, it says once, few, many or a class for expanded clones.

CDR3 DNA	CDR3 protein	V gene	J gene	clone size	D gene
TGTGCCATCAGGGAGACAGCCACCGGGGAGCTGTTTTTT	CAIRETATGELFF	TRBV10-3	TRBJ2-2	few	NA
TGTGCCAGCAGCCAAGACACAACACTCGAAAAACTGTTTTTT	CASSQDTTLEKLFF	TRBV3-1/TRBV3-2	TRBJ1-4	NA	NA
TGTGCCAGCAGCTTCGGCACCCGAAACACTGAAGCTTTCTTT	CASSFGTRNTEAFF	TRBV7-8	TRBJ1-1	once	NA
TGTGCCAGCAGTTTTCTAGGGGGCGATCAGCCCCAGCATTTT	CASSFLGGDQPQHF	TRBV27	TRBJ1-5	NA	TRBD1
TGTGCCAGCAGTTCCGCCACCAGCTCCTACGAGCAGTACTTC	CASSSATSSYEQYF	TRBV2	TRBJ2-7	NA	NA
TGTGCCAGCAGTTTCACCTCCTACGAGCAGTACTTC	CASSFTSYEQYF	TRBV12-3/TRBV12-4	TRBJ2-7	NA	NA
TGTGCCAGTAGTGAATACAGGGGCTTAAATCAGCCCCAGCATTTT	CASSEYRGLNQPQHF	TRBV19	TRBJ1-5	NA	TRBD1
TGTGCCAGCAGCCAAGAATACGGGTTTGTTGGCACTGAAGCTTTCTTT	CASSQEYGFVGTEAFF	TRBV4-2	TRBJ1-1	NA	NA
TGTGCCAGCAGAGAAGACAGGGGGCTCTACGAGCAGTACTTC	CASREDRGLYEQYF	TRBV2	TRBJ2-7	NA	TRBD1
TGTGCCAGCAGCGTAGGGGGCAGGGGAAACTATGGCTACACCTTC	CASSVGGRGNYGYTF	TRBV9	TRBJ1-2	once	NA
TGTGCCAGCAGGTCGGCCGGGGGAAACACCATATATTTT	CASRSAGGNTIYF	TRBV5-6	TRBJ1-3	NA	NA
TGCGCCAGCAGCTCCACAGGGCGCACTGAAGCTTTCTTT	CASSSTGRTEAFF	TRBV5-1	TRBJ1-1	NA	NA
TGTGCCAGCAGCTTATCCCGGGGCCAGCCATATGGGCAGTACTTC	CASSLSRGQPYGQYF	TRBV11-3	TRBJ2-7	NA	NA
TGTGCCAGCAGCTACGACAATGAGCAGTTCTTC	CASSYDNEQFF	TRBV12-3/TRBV12-4	TRBJ2-1	NA	NA
TGTGCCAGCAGTGATGAATCCAATCAGCCCCAGCATTTT	CASSDESNQPQHF	TRBV2	TRBJ1-5	NA	NA
TGTGCCATCACCCAGGGACGGAGAAACACCATATATTTT	CAITQGRRNTIYF	TRBV10-3	TRBJ1-3	NA	NA
TGTGCCAGCAGCCCAGGGACCTCGGGGCCCCAGCATTTT	CASSPGTSGPQHF	TRBV14	TRBJ1-5	NA	NA
TGTGCCAGCAGTCCGGGCCGACCTTTCTACAATGAGCAGTTCTTC	CASSPGRPFYNEQFF	TRBV11-3	TRBJ2-1	NA	NA
TGTGCCAGCAGTGAATATGGTCAGTATGGCTACACCTTC	CASSEYGQYGYTF	TRBV6-1	TRBJ1-2	NA	NA
TGTGCCAGCAGCCGAAGACCCGGGGGGCAGGCCCGCTACGAGCAGTACTTC	CASSRRPGGQARYEQYF	TRBV6-6	TRBJ2-7	NA	NA
TGTGCTACCCGACAGGCCGACAACGAGCAGTACTTC	CATRQADNEQYF	TRBV6-5	TRBJ2-7	NA	NA
TGCGCCAGCAGCTTAAGGCCCGTGGGTTTGGGCAATCAGCCCCAGCATTTT	CASSLRPVGLGNQPQHF	TRBV5-1	TRBJ1-5	NA	NA
TGTGCCAGCTCCTCCGGGACAGGGGGCTTCGGTACTGAAGCTTTCTTT	CASSSGTGGFGTEAFF	TRBV27	TRBJ1-1	NA	TRBD1
TGTGCCATGCGAACCACAGATACGCAGTATTTT	CAMRTTDTQYF	TRBV10-3	TRBJ2-3	NA	NA
TGTGCCAGCAGTTCCCGGGACAGGACTAATCAGCCCCAGCATTTT	CASSSRDRTNQPQHF	TRBV28	TRBJ1-5	once	TRBD1
TGTGCCAGCAGCTTAGGTTGGGAGTACTCTGAAGCTTTCTTT	CASSLGWEYSEAFF	TRBV11-2	TRBJ1-1	NA	NA
TGTGCCAGCAGCCAAGATTTCCTGAGTGGAAACACCATATATTTT	CASSQDFLSGNTIYF	TRBV3-1/TRBV3-2	TRBJ1-3	NA	NA
TGTGCCAGCAGCAAGGATCGGACAGGGCTCACTGAAGCTTTCTTT	CASSKDRTGLTEAFF	TRBV5-4	TRBJ1-1	NA	TRBD1
TGTGCCAGCTCACCAGGGCAGGGCGAATATGGCTACACCTTC	CASSPGQGEYGYTF	TRBV18	TRBJ1-2	NA	NA
TGTGCCAGCAGCTTAACGGGACAGGGGGGCGAGCAGTACTTC	CASSLTGQGGEQYF	TRBV5-6	TRBJ2-7	NA	TRBD1
TGTGCCAGTAGTGCCAGTGGGGCGGGAGAGCACACCGGGGAGCTGTTTTTT	CASSASGAGEHTGELFF	TRBV19	TRBJ2-2	NA	TRBD2
TGTGCCAGCAGTTACGCGAGAAACACCATATATTTT	CASSYARNTIYF	TRBV6-2/TRBV6-3	TRBJ1-3	NA	NA
TGCGCCAGCAGCGCACAGGGCTACGAGCAGTACTTC	CASSAQGYEQYF	TRBV5-1	TRBJ2-7	few	NA
TGTGCCAGCAGCTTCGGCAATCAGCCCCAGCATTTT	CASSFGNQPQHF	TRBV5-5	TRBJ1-5	NA	NA
TGTGCCACCAGTGATTTGGCGGGAGGGGCTTACAATGAGCAGTTCTTC	CATSDLAGGAYNEQFF	TRBV24-1	TRBJ2-1	NA	TRBD2
TGCAGCGTCGAAAAAACAGGGGTAGGAAACACCATATATTTT	CSVEKTGVGNTIYF	TRBV29-1	TRBJ1-3	NA	TRBD1
TGTGCCTCCGGGGGGGTATCTGGGGCCAACGTCCTGACTTTC	CASGGVSGANVLTF	TRBV10-3	TRBJ2-6	NA	TRBD2
TGCGCCAGCAGCTTGAACAATCAGGGAAACACCATATATTTT	CASSLNNQGNTIYF	TRBV5-1	TRBJ1-3	NA	NA